A single sample is the source of the 16 T cell receptor beta chains below, sequenced in a study of metastatic and nonmetastatic thyroid tumors. Using MiXCR, TCRdb reanalyzed the PCR reads. Of some 41,000 clones listed, about 3.2% were seen once; the top ten hold 8% to 10%. Every patient was untreated before thyroid surgery. The sequenced sample consisted of blood. These receptors were taken from a female donor with papillary thyroid cancer or a benign thyroid nodule (not recorded which). Some clones in this sample may be carry-over from other donors' samples.

The sample holds a few counts of this clone. The rearrangement uses TRBV6-1 and TRBJ2-5; 11 nucleotides match TRBD2. V was clipped by 7 bases and J by 1 base; unmatched bases: 5. The germline V gene encodes CDR1 MNHNS and CDR2 SASEGT. The CDR3 spans 15 residues. The CDR3 region is CASTRLAGGQETQYF. CDR3 coding DNA: TGTGCCAGCACCCGGCTAGCGGGGGGCCAAGAGACCCAGTACTTC.

Only a few counts were recorded for this clone. V and J are TRBV11-3 and TRBJ2-1, with 11 bases fitting TRBD2. With V trimmed by 3 bases and J by 0 bases, 7 bases remained unmatched. Germline CDR1 reads SGHNT; CDR2 reads YENEEA. The CDR3 runs to 18 residues. CDR3 amino acids: CASSLGLAVRSSYNEQFF. Written as DNA, the CDR3 is TGTGCCAGCAGCTTGGGACTAGCGGTACGAAGCTCCTACAATGAGCAGTTCTTC.

This clone has a count of ten or more. CDR3 bases: TGTGCCAGCAGCTTATCGGACACAGCGGGAGAGGGCTACGAGCAGTACTTC. This encodes CASSLSDTAGEGYEQYF. This rearrangement joins TRBV13 to TRBJ2-7; 8 bases line up with TRBD2. Germline trimming cut 2 bases from V and 3 bases from J; bases unmatched to any gene: 12. CDR1 PRHDT and CDR2 FYEKMQ come from the germline V gene (reference sequence). The CDR3 covers 17 residues.

This clone has ten or more counts. The chain has TRBV20-1 and TRBJ2-5; a possible D gene is TRBD2 (6 bases). The CDR3 contains 15 residues. Germline V gene data show CDR1 as DFQATT and CDR2 as SNEGSKA (reference sequence). V lost 1 base and J lost 5, with 17 bases in between. The CDR3 region has the DNA TGCAGTGCTAGAGGGGAGGTAGGGGCGGCTGAGACCCAGTACTTC. It specifies CSARGEVGAAETQYF.

This clone was found many times. The rearrangement joins TRBV2 to TRBJ1-4; unclear D gene. V was shortened by 3 bases and J by 11 bases, with 4 bases between the two germline ends. CDR3 length: 10 residues. Germline CDR1 and CDR2: SNHLY and FYNNEI. CDR3: CASSERKLFF. DNA for the CDR3: TGTGCCAGCAGTGAGCGGAAACTGTTTTTT.

The table lists this clone with a few counts. The chain couples TRBV19 to TRBJ2-7; perhaps TRBD1 as D (6 bases). This CDR3 is built from 14 residues. Germline CDR1 reads LNHDA; CDR2 reads SQIVND (reference sequence). V gave up 6 bases and J gave up 5 bases, with 17 bases separating them. CDR3 region: CASSPGHGYHEQYF. The CDR3 nucleotides are TGTGCCAGTAGCCCGGGACATGGGTACCACGAGCAGTACTTC.

This clone has just a few counts. Here the CDR3 reads CASSEQNRAGGYTF. The CDR3 region has the DNA TGTGCCAGCAGTGAACAAAATAGGGCTGGTGGCTACACCTTC. This rearrangement joins TRBV6-1 to TRBJ1-2; D is ambiguous. V lost 2 bases to trimming and J lost 7 bases, with 14 bases between them. The CDR3 has 14 residues. CDR1 and CDR2 from the germline V gene are MNHNS and SASEGT.

This chain joins TRBV5-1 and TRBJ2-1, with D possibly being TRBD1 (5 bases). The germline V and J ends were trimmed by 0 bases and 1 base, with 8 bases remaining between them. This CDR3 comprises 15 residues. CDR1 is SGHRS and CDR2 is YFSETQ in the germline V gene. The CDR3 nucleotides read TGCGCCAGCAGCTTGGAACAGGTATCCTACAATGAGCAGTTCTTC. Protein product: CASSLEQVSYNEQFF.

This clone was detected ten times or more. The rearrangement links TRBV30 to TRBJ2-2; TRBD2 matches 9 bases. Trimming removed 1 base from V and 2 bases from J; junction bases left unmatched: 2. The CDR3 runs 15 residues. Looked up from germline, CDR1 is GTSNPN and CDR2 is SVGIG (reference sequence). The CDR3: CAWSGLAENTGELFF. CDR3 DNA sequence: TGTGCCTGGAGTGGACTAGCGGAAAACACCGGGGAGCTGTTTTTT. The full variable domain, in which reference TRBV30 and TRBJ2-2 provide the parts outside the CDR3, is SQTIHQWPATLVQPVGSPLSLECTVEGTSNPNLYWYRQAAGRGLQLLFYSVGIGQISSEVPQNLSASRPQDRQFILSSKKLLLSDSGFYLCAWSGLAENTGELFFGEGSRLTVL.

This clone was recorded at least ten times. Additional DNA sequences in this sample encode the identical CDR3. This chain joins TRBV28 and TRBJ1-5; D ambiguous. CDR1 is MDHEN and CDR2 is SYDVKM in the germline V gene. V gave up 3 bases and J gave up 6 bases, with 12 bases separating them. The CDR3 consists of 14 residues. DNA for the CDR3: TGTGCCAGCAGTTTCATACTGCCGCCTCAGCCCCAGCATTTT. Protein sequence: CASSFILPPQPQHF.

This chain uses TRBV6-5 with TRBJ2-7; 8 bases align to TRBD2. The CDR3 runs 15 residues. Germline V gene data show CDR1 as MNHEY and CDR2 as SVGAGI. J lost 2 bases, V lost 4 bases, and 7 bases had no gene match. The CDR3 bases are TGTGCCAGCAGTTCCCGACTAGCGAGAGCCTACGAGCAGTACTTC. This sequence encodes CASSSRLARAYEQYF.

This clone was observed many times. This rearrangement joins TRBV20-1 to TRBJ2-3, with 10 bases aligning to TRBD1. The CDR3 covers 14 residues. Looked up from germline, CDR1 is DFQATT and CDR2 is SNEGSKA (reference sequence). V shed 5 bases and J 4 bases; nucleotides not matched to a gene: 6. The chain's CDR3 is CSADGTGVADTQYF. CDR3 in DNA: TGCAGTGCTGACGGGACAGGGGTTGCAGATACGCAGTATTTT.

In this sample, this clone turned up many times. Here the CDR3 DNA reads TGTGCCAGCAGTTCTAGCGGTTACAATGAGCAGTTCTTC. Protein: CASSSSGYNEQFF. The chain carries TRBV28 and TRBJ2-1; 7 bases match TRBD2. This CDR3 spans 13 amino acids. Trimming cost V 4 bases and J 4 bases; bases outside gene matches: 1. CDR1 MDHEN and CDR2 SYDVKM come from the germline V gene.

The J gene is TRBJ2-7, the V gene TRBV19, with 7 nucleotides matching TRBD1. The germline V gene has CDR1 LNHDA and CDR2 SQIVND (reference sequence). V lost 6 bases to trimming and J lost 1 base; unmatched junction nucleotides: 6. The CDR3 is made up of 14 amino acids. In nucleotides, the CDR3 is TGTGCCAGTAGCCGCCCGGGACAGTCCTACGAGCAGTACTTC. It translates to CASSRPGQSYEQYF.

This clone was seen more than once but under ten times. One junction end does not reproduce the germline sequence, and a read error may be involved. This chain's CDR3 is CASSIGGGRGAYNGQFF. In nucleotides, the CDR3 is TGTGCCAGCAGCATCGGCGGCGGGAGGGGTGCCTACAATGGGCAGTTCTTC. The chain employs TRBV11-3 and TRBJ2-1; TRBD2 matches at 9 bases. The CDR3 is 17 residues long. CDR1 is SGHNT and CDR2 is YENEEA in the germline V gene.

This clone was counted many times. V and J are TRBV28 and TRBJ1-5; D is uncertain. Germline values: CDR1 MDHEN, CDR2 SYDVKM. CDR3 length: 15 residues. Trimming removed 7 bases from V and 0 bases from J, with 13 bases in between. In nucleotides, the CDR3 is TGTGCCAGCACCAAGGATATTTTTAGCAATCAGCCCCAGCATTTT. This translates into CASTKDIFSNQPQHF. Full variable domain (missing parts from reference TRBV28 and TRBJ1-5): DVKVTQSSRYLVKRTGEKVFLECVQDMDHENMFWYRQDPGLGLRLIYFSYDVKMKEKGDIPEGYSVSREKKERFSLILESASTNQTSMYLCASTKDIFSNQPQHFGDGTRLSIL.